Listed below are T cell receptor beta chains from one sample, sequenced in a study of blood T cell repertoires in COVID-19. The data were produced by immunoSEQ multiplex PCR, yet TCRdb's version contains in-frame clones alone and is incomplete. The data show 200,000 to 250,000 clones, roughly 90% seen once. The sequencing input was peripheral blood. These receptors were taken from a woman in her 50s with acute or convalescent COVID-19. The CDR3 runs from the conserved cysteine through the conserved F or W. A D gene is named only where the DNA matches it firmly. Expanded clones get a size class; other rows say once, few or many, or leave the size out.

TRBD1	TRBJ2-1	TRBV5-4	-	TGTGCCAGCAGCTTCCCGGGACAGGGATCCTACAATGAGCAGTTCTTC	CASSFPGQGSYNEQFF
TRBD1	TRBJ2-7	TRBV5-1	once	TGCGCCAGCAACCCGACAGGGATGAGCTCCTACGAGCAGTACTTC	CASNPTGMSSYEQYF
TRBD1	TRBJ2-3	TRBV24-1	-	TGTGCCACCAGTGGGACAGGGCGAGGAGGCACAGATACGCAGTATTTT	CATSGTGRGGTDTQYF
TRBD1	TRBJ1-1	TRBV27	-	TGTGCCAGCAGTCAACACGGACAGGTTAACACTGAAGCTTTCTTT	CASSQHGQVNTEAFF
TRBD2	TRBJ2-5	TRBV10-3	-	TGTGCCATCAGTGGTGCCTTTGGGACTAGCGAAGAGACCCAGTACTTC	CAISGAFGTSEETQYF
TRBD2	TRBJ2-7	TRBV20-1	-	TGCAGTGCTAGTCGGCGGGGGGTTTTCTACGAGCAGTACTTC	CSASRRGVFYEQYF
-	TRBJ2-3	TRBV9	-	TGTGCCAGCAGCTCTACGACTCTCACAGATACGCAGTATTTT	CASSSTTLTDTQYF
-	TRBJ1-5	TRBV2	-	TGTGCCAGCAGTGCTCAGGGTTGGGATCAGCCCCAGCATTTT	CASSAQGWDQPQHF
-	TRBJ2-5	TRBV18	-	TGTGCCAGCCGCCGGGGGGAGACCCAGTACTTC	CASRRGETQYF
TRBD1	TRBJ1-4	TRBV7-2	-	TGTGCCAGCAGCTTATCGACAGGGGGGAGTGAAAAACTGTTTTTT	CASSLSTGGSEKLFF
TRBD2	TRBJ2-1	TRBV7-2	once	TGTGCCAGCAGTACCGGACTAGCGGCGGATGAGCAGTTCTTC	CASSTGLAADEQFF
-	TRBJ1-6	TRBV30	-	TGTGCCTGGAAAGCAGAAGGTGCGGATTCACCCCTCCACTTT	CAWKAEGADSPLHF
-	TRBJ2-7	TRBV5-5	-	TGTGCCAGCAGCCGCGGACCAAACGGGGACGAGCAGTACTTC	CASSRGPNGDEQYF
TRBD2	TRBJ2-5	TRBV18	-	TGTGCCAGCTCACGAGGACTAGCGGGTTACCAAGAGACCCAGTACTTC	CASSRGLAGYQETQYF
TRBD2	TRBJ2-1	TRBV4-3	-	TGCGCCAGCAGCCCGGGACTAGCGAGCAATGAGCAGTTCTTC	CASSPGLASNEQFF
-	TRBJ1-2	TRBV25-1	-	TGTGCCAGCAGTGAACCCAGGGCCAACTATGGCTACACCTTC	CASSEPRANYGYTF
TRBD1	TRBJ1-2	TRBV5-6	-	TGTGCCAGCAGCTCCGAGATGACAGGGAGGTTTGGCTACACCTTC	CASSSEMTGRFGYTF
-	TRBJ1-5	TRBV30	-	TGTGCCTGGAGTGACAGGGTCAATCAGCCCCAGCATTTT	CAWSDRVNQPQHF
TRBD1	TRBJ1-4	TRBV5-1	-	TGCGCCAGCAGCCGCGGGACAGGGGGAAATGAAAAACTGTTTTTT	CASSRGTGGNEKLFF
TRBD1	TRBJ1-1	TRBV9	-	TGTGCCAGCAGCCGACAGGGGGCTGATGAAGCTTTCTTT	CASSRQGADEAFF
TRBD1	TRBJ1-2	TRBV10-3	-	TGTGCCATCAGTGAGTCGGAGGGGGCGCGAGGCTACACCTTC	CAISESEGARGYTF
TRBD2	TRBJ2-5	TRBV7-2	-	TGTGCCAGTACCCAGCCGGGACTAGGGTTGGAGGAGACCCAGTACTTC	CASTQPGLGLEETQYF
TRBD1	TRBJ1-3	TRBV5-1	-	TGCGCCAGCAGCGTTGGGACAGGCTCTGGAAACACCATATATTTT	CASSVGTGSGNTIYF
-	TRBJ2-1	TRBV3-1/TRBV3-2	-	TGTGCCAGCAGCCAAGAGGTGGCTCGCCGAAGCTCCTACAATGAGCAGTTCTTC	CASSQEVARRSSYNEQFF
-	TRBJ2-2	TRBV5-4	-	TGTGCCAGCAGTCCACCGGGTTCCGGGGAGCTGTTTTTT	CASSPPGSGELFF
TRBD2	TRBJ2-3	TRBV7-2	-	TGTGCCAGCAGCTTAGCAAGCGGGGGGGCCTTCGCAGCCCATAGCACAGATACGCAGTATTTT	CASSLASGGAFAAHSTDTQYF
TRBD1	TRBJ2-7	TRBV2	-	TGTGCCCAATACGGGACAGGTCTCTACGAGCAGTACTTC	CAQYGTGLYEQYF
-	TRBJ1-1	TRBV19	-	TGTGCCAGTAGTATGGGGGCAACCTTTCAGCCTGAAGCTTTCTTT	CASSMGATFQPEAFF
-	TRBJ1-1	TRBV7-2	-	TGTGCCAGCAGCTTAGCGGGGGGTTTGCCTGAAGCTTTCTTT	CASSLAGGLPEAFF